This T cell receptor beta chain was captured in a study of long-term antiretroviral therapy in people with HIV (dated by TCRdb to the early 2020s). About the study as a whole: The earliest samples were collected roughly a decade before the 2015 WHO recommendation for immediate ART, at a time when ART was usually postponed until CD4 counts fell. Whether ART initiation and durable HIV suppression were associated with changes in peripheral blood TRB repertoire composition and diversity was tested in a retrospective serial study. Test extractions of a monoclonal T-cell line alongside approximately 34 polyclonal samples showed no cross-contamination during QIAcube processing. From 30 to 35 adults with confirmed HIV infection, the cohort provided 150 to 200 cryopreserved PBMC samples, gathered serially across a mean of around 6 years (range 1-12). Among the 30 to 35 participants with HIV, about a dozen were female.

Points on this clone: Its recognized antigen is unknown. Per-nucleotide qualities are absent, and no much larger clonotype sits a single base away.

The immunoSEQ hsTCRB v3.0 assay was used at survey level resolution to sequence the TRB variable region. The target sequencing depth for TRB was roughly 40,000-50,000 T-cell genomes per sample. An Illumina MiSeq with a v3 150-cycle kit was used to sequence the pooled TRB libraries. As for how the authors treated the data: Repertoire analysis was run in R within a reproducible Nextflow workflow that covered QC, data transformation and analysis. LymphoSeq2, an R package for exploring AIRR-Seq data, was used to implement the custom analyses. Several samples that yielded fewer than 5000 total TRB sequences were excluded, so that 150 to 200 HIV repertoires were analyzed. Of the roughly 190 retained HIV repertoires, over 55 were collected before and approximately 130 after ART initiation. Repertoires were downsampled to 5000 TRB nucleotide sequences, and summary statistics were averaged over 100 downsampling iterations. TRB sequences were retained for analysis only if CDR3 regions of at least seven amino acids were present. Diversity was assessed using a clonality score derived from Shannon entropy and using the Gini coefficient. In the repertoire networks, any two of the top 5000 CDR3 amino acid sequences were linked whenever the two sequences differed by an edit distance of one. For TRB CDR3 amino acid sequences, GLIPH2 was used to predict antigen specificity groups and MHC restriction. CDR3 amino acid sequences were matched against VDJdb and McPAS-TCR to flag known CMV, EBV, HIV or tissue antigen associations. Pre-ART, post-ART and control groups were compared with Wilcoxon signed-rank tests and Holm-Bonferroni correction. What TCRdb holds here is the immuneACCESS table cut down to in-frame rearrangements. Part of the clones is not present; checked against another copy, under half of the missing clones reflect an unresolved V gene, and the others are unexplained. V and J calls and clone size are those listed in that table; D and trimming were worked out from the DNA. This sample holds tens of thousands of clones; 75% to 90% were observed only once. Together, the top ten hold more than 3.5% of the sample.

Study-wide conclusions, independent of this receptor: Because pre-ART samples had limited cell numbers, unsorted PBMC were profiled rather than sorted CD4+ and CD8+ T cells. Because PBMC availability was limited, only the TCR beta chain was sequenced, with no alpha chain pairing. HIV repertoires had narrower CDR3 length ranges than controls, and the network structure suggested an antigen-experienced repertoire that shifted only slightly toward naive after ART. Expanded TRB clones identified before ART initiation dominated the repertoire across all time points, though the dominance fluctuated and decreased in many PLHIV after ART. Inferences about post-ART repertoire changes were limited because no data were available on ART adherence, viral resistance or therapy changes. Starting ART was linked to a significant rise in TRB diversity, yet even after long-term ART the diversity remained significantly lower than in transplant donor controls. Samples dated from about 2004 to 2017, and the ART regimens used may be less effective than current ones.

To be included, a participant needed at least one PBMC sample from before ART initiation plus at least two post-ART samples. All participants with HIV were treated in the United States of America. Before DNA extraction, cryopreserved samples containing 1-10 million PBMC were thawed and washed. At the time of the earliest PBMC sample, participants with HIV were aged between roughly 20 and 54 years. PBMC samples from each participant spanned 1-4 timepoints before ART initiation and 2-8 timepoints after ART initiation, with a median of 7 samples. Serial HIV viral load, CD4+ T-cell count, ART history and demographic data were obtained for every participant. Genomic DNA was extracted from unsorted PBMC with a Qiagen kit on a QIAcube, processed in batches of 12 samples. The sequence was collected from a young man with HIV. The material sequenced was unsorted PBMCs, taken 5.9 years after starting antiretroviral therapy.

The CDR3 region: CASHPGGASTEAFF. The nucleotide sequence is TGTGCCAGCCACCCGGGGGGGGCTAGCACTGAAGCTTTCTTT. The chain is made from TRBV6-1 and TRBJ1-1; D gene: possibly TRBD1, on 6 matching bases. V lost 8 bases and J lost 4 bases; the stretch between them is 17 bases long. CDR1 and CDR2 (MNHNS, SASEGT) derive from the germline V gene. The CDR3 holds 14 amino acids from the cysteine to the phenylalanine. Solely the CDR3 DNA is kept, with 42 bases framed from the first base.